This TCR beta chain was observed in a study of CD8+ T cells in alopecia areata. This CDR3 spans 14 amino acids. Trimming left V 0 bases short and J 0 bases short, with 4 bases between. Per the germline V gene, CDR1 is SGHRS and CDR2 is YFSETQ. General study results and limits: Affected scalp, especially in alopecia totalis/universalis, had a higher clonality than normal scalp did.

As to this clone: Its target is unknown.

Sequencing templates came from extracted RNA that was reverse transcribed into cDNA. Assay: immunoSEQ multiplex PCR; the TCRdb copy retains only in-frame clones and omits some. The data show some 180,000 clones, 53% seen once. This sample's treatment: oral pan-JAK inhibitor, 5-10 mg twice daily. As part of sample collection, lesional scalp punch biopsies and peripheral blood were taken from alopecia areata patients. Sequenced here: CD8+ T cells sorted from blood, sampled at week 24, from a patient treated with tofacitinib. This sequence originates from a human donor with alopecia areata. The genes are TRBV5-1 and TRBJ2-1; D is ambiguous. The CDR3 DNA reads TGCGCCAGCAGCTTGGCTAGCTCCTACAATGAGCAGTTCTTC. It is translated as CASSLASSYNEQFF.